A single sample gave rise to the 32 T cell receptor beta chains below, sequenced in a study of metastatic and nonmetastatic thyroid tumors. The entire patient cohort was treatment-naive prior to thyroid surgery. TCRdb reassembled clones from the PCR reads with MiXCR. The table records fewer than 30,000 clones, 15% to 20% of them present only once. The sequenced material came from blood. The receptor set was obtained from a female donor with papillary thyroid cancer or a benign thyroid nodule (not recorded which). Some clones in this sample may be carry-over from other donors' samples.

This clone was seen repeatedly, ten times or more. The chain employs TRBV24-1 and TRBJ2-3, with 12 bases lining up with TRBD1. The CDR3 sequence is 15 residues long. V gave up 9 bases and J gave up 5 bases; unmatched junction bases: 8. In germline, CDR1 is KGHDR, CDR2 SFDVKD. DNA of the CDR3: TGTGCCACCCAGCGTGGGACAGGGGGCCAAGATACGCAGTATTTT. It codes for CATQRGTGGQDTQYF.

This clone appeared many times. CDR3 bases: TGTGCCAGCAGCTTTTACAGGGAAATGAACACTGAAGCTTTCTTT. Encoded protein: CASSFYREMNTEAFF. The rearrangement links TRBV6-1 to TRBJ1-1, with TRBD1 as a possible D gene (6 bases). Trimming shortened V by 6 bases and J by 0 bases, and 14 bases separated the two germline ends. The CDR3 length is 15 residues. CDR1 and CDR2 (germline): MNHNS, SASEGT.

This clone was counted at least ten times. The chain is built from TRBV18 and TRBJ2-1; 7 nucleotides match TRBD1. There are 14 residues in the CDR3. Looked up from germline, CDR1 is KGHSH and CDR2 is LQKENI. V dropped 4 bases and J dropped 6; count of bases not matched to a gene: 6. The CDR3 DNA sequence: TGTGCCAGCTCACTAAACGACAGGGTCAATGAGCAGTTCTTC. Its protein is CASSLNDRVNEQFF.

This clone was seen repeatedly, ten times or more. This chain uses TRBV11-1 with TRBJ2-3; D may correspond to TRBD1 or TRBD2 (5 bases each). Germline assignment: CDR1 SGHAT and CDR2 FQDESV (reference sequence). The V end lost 3 bases, the J end lost 0 bases, and 10 bases lay between the germline ends. This CDR3 region has 15 residues. The CDR3 reads CASSFRDPSTDTQYF. The CDR3 DNA is TGTGCCAGCAGCTTTCGGGACCCAAGCACAGATACGCAGTATTTT.

By share of the sample, this clone is medium-sized (0.01 to 0.1%). V usage is TRBV6-1 and J usage is TRBJ1-3; no firm D call. Germline V gene sequence: CDR1 MNHNS, CDR2 SASEGT. CDR3 length: 14 amino acids. The V end lost 5 bases, the J end lost 0 bases, and 8 bases lay between the germline ends. The CDR3 DNA reads TGTGCCAGCAGTTCTCTTAGCTCTGGAAACACCATATATTTT. Translation: CASSSLSSGNTIYF.

This clone came up many times. The chain couples TRBV27 to TRBJ1-4; D is perhaps TRBD1 (6 bases). Germline V gene lookup returns CDR1 MNHEY and CDR2 SMNVEV (reference sequence). The CDR3 extends over 14 amino acids. Trimming took 3 bases from V and 6 from J, leaving 11 bases between them. CDR3 nucleotide sequence: TGTGCCAGCAGTTTCTCAGGGGAGCATGAAAAACTGTTTTTT. It translates to CASSFSGEHEKLFF. Complete variable domain (other parts from reference TRBV27 and TRBJ1-4): EAQVTQNPRYLITVTGKKLTVTCSQNMNHEYMSWYRQDPGLGLRQIYYSMNVEVTDKGDVPEGYKVSRKEKRNFPLILESPSPNQTSLYFCASSFSGEHEKLFFGSGTQLSVL.

This chain joins TRBV5-1 and TRBJ2-5, with a weak D call TRBD2 (7 bases). The V gene's germline CDR1 is SGHRS and CDR2 YFSETQ. CDR3 length: 13 amino acids. V lost 7 bases and J 13 bases, leaving 23 bases between the germline ends. The DNA for the CDR3 is TGCGCCAGCGGAGGGGGGGTAAGAGACCCTCCGTACTTC. The encoded protein is CASGGGVRDPPYF.

This clone was found many times. This may come from a read error, since a much larger clone is one base off. Other DNA sequences in the same sample also yield this CDR3. The gene calls are TRBV11-1 and TRBJ1-2; 10 bases line up with TRBD1. The CDR3 loop spans 17 amino acids. Germline assignment: CDR1 SGHAT and CDR2 FQDESV (reference sequence). In DNA, the CDR3 is TGCGCCAGCAGCTTAGGACCCCGGGACAGGGGTTTTGGTGGCTACACCTTC. Protein: CASSLGPRDRGFGGYTF.

This clone has a count of ten or more. The chain joins TRBV6-1 to TRBJ2-1, with 8 bases identical to TRBD1. The CDR3 contains 15 residues. Germline V gives CDR1 MNHNS, CDR2 SASEGT. The V and J ends lost 6 bases and 7 bases, in that order; junction bases with no gene match: 11. CDR3 bases: TGTGCCAGCAGAATCGACAGGGGAGTGGGGAATGAGCAGTTCTTC. Its translation: CASRIDRGVGNEQFF.

The chain has TRBV27 and TRBJ2-7; D not certain. The V gene's germline CDR1 is MNHEY and CDR2 SMNVEV (reference sequence). V was pared by 0 bases and J by 5 bases, with 17 bases between. The CDR3 runs 16 residues. This chain's CDR3 is CASSLSVSAGFDEQYF. CDR3 nucleotides: TGTGCCAGCAGTTTATCGGTTTCGGCCGGTTTCGACGAGCAGTACTTC.

This clone was found many times. The rearrangement joins TRBV3-1 to TRBJ2-5, with unresolved D. Per germline, CDR1 LGHDT and CDR2 YNNKEL (reference sequence). Trimming cost V 4 bases and J 5 bases, with 17 bases left between them. The CDR3 is 15 amino acids. CDR3 bases: TGTGCCAGCAGCCCAAGTCCCGCCGGTCGGGAGACCCAGTACTTC. Amino acids: CASSPSPAGRETQYF.

This clone was counted between two and nine times. V is TRBV3-1 and J is TRBJ2-1, with 8 nucleotides matching TRBD2. Trimming at V came to 0 bases and at J to 5 bases, leaving 6 bases not matched to a gene. The CDR3 covers 16 residues. Germline values: CDR1 LGHDT, CDR2 YNNKEL (reference sequence). The chain's CDR3 is CASSQDPAGGNNEQFF. The CDR3 region has the DNA TGTGCCAGCAGCCAAGATCCGGCGGGGGGAAACAATGAGCAGTTCTTC.

This clone is categorized as medium-sized. This chain links TRBV28 with TRBJ1-5, with 9 positions matching TRBD1. Germline V gene lookup returns CDR1 MDHEN and CDR2 SYDVKM. This CDR3 has 14 amino acids. Unmatched junction bases numbered 5, after V lost 6 bases and J lost 5 bases. The CDR3, as DNA: TGTGCCAGCAGCTCGGGACAGGGAGATCAGCCCCAGCATTTT. Its protein is CASSSGQGDQPQHF.

Many counts were recorded for this clone. The rearrangement links TRBV5-4 to TRBJ2-1; 7 bases map to TRBD2. CDR3 length: 15 amino acids. V lost 4 bases to trimming and J lost 9 bases; unmatched junction nucleotides: 13. Germline assignment: CDR1 SGHNT and CDR2 YYREEE (reference sequence). CDR3 amino acids: CASSTPGTKKLEQFF. The CDR3 DNA reads TGTGCCAGCAGCACCCCCGGGACTAAGAAACTTGAGCAGTTCTTC.

The sample holds many counts of this clone. This chain uses TRBV20-1 with TRBJ2-2; D tentatively fits TRBD1 or TRBD2 (6 bases each). The CDR3 is 16 amino acids. Trimming stripped 3 bases from V and 0 bases from J, with 14 bases between. From germline, CDR1 is DFQATT and CDR2 SNEGSKA (reference sequence). The CDR3 DNA is TGCAGTGCTAGCCGCCCGGGGGCTCCGAACACCGGGGAGCTGTTTTTT. This translates into CSASRPGAPNTGELFF.

As regards this clone: Relative to the germline gene, one junction end is altered; a read error may explain this. The genes are TRBV12-3 or TRBV12-4 and TRBJ1-4, with 7 nucleotides matching TRBD1. The CDR3 runs to 12 residues. CDR3 protein: CASRTGKEKRLF. CDR3 in DNA: TGTGCCAGCAGGACAGGGAAGGAAAAACGGTTGTTT.

The J gene is TRBJ1-2, the V gene TRBV19, with D possibly TRBD1 on 5 matching bases. The CDR3 totals 16 residues. Per the germline V gene, CDR1 is LNHDA and CDR2 is SQIVND (reference sequence). With 0 bases removed from V and 7 bases from J, the gap between germline ends came to 18 bases. The CDR3 sequence is CASSIDLGEQEAGYTF. As DNA, the CDR3 is TGTGCCAGTAGTATAGATCTGGGGGAACAGGAGGCTGGCTACACCTTC.

This clone qualifies as medium-sized (0.01 to 0.1%). V gene TRBV19 combines with J gene TRBJ1-5, with 7 bases fitting TRBD1. V shed 4 bases and J 2 bases; nucleotides not matched to a gene: 2. Per germline, CDR1 LNHDA and CDR2 SQIVND (reference sequence). The CDR3 has 14 amino acids. This CDR3 is CASSSDRGNQPQHF. The CDR3 DNA reads as TGTGCCAGTAGTAGCGACAGGGGCAATCAGCCCCAGCATTTT.

Only a few counts were recorded for this clone. The chain carries TRBV4-1 and TRBJ1-4; the D is unclear. Germline lookup yields CDR1 MGHRA and CDR2 YSYEKL. The germline V and J ends were trimmed by 3 bases and 7 bases, with 12 bases remaining between them. The CDR3 spans 14 residues. CDR3 DNA sequence: TGCGCCAGCAGCCAGCCGGGAGGTAGTGAAAAACTGTTTTTT. Encoded protein: CASSQPGGSEKLFF.

There are many counts of this clone. V gene TRBV5-8 combines with J gene TRBJ1-5; D unclear. The germline gives CDR1 SGHTS, CDR2 YDEGEE. The CDR3 contains 15 residues. Trimming shortened V by 1 base and J by 0 bases, and 8 bases separated the two germline ends. The CDR3 region has the DNA TGTGCCAGCAGCTTGTTATCCCTTAGCAATCAGCCCCAGCATTTT. It encodes CASSLLSLSNQPQHF.

This clone was recorded a few times. The gene calls are TRBV28 and TRBJ2-1; 9 bases line up with TRBD1. This CDR3 is built from 18 residues. The germline gives CDR1 MDHEN, CDR2 SYDVKM. J lost 4 bases, V lost 3 bases, and 13 bases had no gene match. The chain's CDR3 is CASSFFSAGTGNYNEQFF. DNA of the CDR3: TGTGCCAGCAGTTTTTTTTCCGCCGGGACAGGGAATTACAATGAGCAGTTCTTC.

This clone has just a few counts. At one boundary the junction diverges from the germline segment, which might be a read error. V and J are TRBV27 and TRBJ2-7; 7 bases align to TRBD1. This CDR3 comprises 13 residues. CDR1 and CDR2 (germline): MNHEY, SMNVEV (reference sequence). CDR3 in amino acids: CVSSLNRGCQQYF. The CDR3, as DNA: TGTGTCAGCAGTTTGAACAGGGGATGTCAGCAGTACTTC.

Regarding this clone: An end of the junction differs from the germline gene, which may be a read error. The chain has TRBV6-4 and TRBJ2-7; the D is unclear. The germline CDR1 and CDR2 sequences are MRHNA and SNTAGT. The CDR3 loop spans 12 amino acids. The CDR3 here is CASSPLSYEQYF. CDR3 DNA: TGTGCCAGCAGTCCCCTCTCCTATGAGCAGTACTTC.

The rearrangement links TRBV6-2 or TRBV6-3 to TRBJ1-1; 8 bases are a match to TRBD1. CDR1 and CDR2 (germline): MNHEY, SVGEGT. Germline trimming cut 5 bases from V and 2 bases from J; bases unmatched to any gene: 4. This CDR3 has 14 residues. The CDR3 sequence is CASSQGQGNTEAFF. In nucleotides, the CDR3 is TGTGCCAGCAGTCAAGGACAGGGCAACACTGAAGCTTTCTTT.

This clone was counted at least ten times. V usage is TRBV7-3 and J usage is TRBJ2-3, with D possibly being TRBD2 (7 bases). CDR1 and CDR2 from the germline V gene are SGHTA and FQGTGA. Trimming pared 5 bases from V and 3 bases from J, leaving 15 bases between. This CDR3 region has 15 residues. The CDR3 DNA follows: TGTGCCAGCAGCCCCGTAGGGGGGGTAACAGATACGCAGTATTTT. Translation gives CASSPVGGVTDTQYF.

The table lists this clone with a count of one. The J gene is TRBJ1-2, the V gene TRBV6-1, with D perhaps TRBD1 (5 bases). From germline, CDR1 is MNHNS and CDR2 SASEGT. The CDR3 runs to 12 residues. Trimming pared 4 bases from V and 8 bases from J, leaving 11 bases between. CDR3 nucleotide sequence: TGTGCCAGCAGTGGCCTCGGGGACGGCTACACCTTC. It specifies CASSGLGDGYTF.

This clone was seen only a few times. This chain joins TRBV29-1 and TRBJ2-2; D gene unclear. The CDR3 is 13 amino acids. The ends were cut back, 5 bases at V and 4 bases at J, with 11 bases in the middle. Germline loops: CDR1 SQVTM, CDR2 ANQGSEA. The CDR3 DNA follows: TGCAGCGTTCTGGTTGCGAGCACCGGGGAGCTGTTTTTT. Its translation: CSVLVASTGELFF.

This clone was seen many times. The chain uses TRBV3-1 and TRBJ1-2; 9 bases align to TRBD1. This CDR3 is built from 15 residues. CDR1 is LGHDT and CDR2 is YNNKEL in the germline V gene (reference sequence). Losses at the gene ends were 5 bases for V and 6 bases for J; bases not matched to a gene: 10. The CDR3 loop reads CASSAGGQGTHGYTF. As DNA, the CDR3 is TGTGCCAGCAGCGCAGGGGGACAGGGCACGCATGGCTACACCTTC. Full variable domain (outside the CDR3, taken from reference TRBV3-1 and TRBJ1-2): DTAVSQTPKYLVTQMGNDKSIKCEQNLGHDTMYWYKQDSKKFLKIMFSYNNKELIINETVPNRFSPKSPDKAHLNLHINSLELGDSAVYFCASSAGGQGTHGYTFGSGTRLTVV.

This clone was seen at least ten times. The V call is TRBV20-1, the J call TRBJ1-2; 12 nucleotides agree with TRBD1. The CDR3 covers 14 residues. Germline values: CDR1 DFQATT, CDR2 SNEGSKA (reference sequence). The J segment lost 3 bases and the V segment lost 6 bases, leaving 5 bases of the junction unmatched. CDR3 amino acids: CSARDRGPYYGYTF. For the CDR3, the DNA is TGCAGTGCGCGGGACAGGGGGCCTTACTATGGCTACACCTTC.

The CDR3 DNA is TGTGCCAGCTCACCGACTAGCGTACTCTCTGGGGCCAACGTCCTGACTTTC. The encoded protein is CASSPTSVLSGANVLTF. The rearrangement uses TRBV18 and TRBJ2-6; 8 nucleotides match TRBD2. V gave up 3 bases and J gave up 0 bases; unmatched junction bases: 4. The CDR3 has 17 residues. Germline CDR1 KGHSH, CDR2 LQKENI.

This chain joins TRBV6-1 and TRBJ2-7; 8 nucleotides line up with TRBD2. The length of the CDR3 is 15 residues. The V and J ends lost 6 bases and 7 bases, in that order; junction bases with no gene match: 14. CDR1 and CDR2 from the germline V gene are MNHNS and SASEGT. CDR3 bases: TGTGCCAGCAGGCAACCGGGACTAGGGTCGGGGGAGCAGTACTTC. Translating it yields CASRQPGLGSGEQYF.

This clone was seen many times. The missing conserved phenylalanine or tryptophan at the end of this CDR3 makes a read error likely. The DNA is omitted, as the CDR3 cannot be located on it reliably, and the CDR3 follows TCRdb's listing. J is TRBJ2-5 and V is TRBV12-3 or TRBV12-4; the table's D call of TRBD2 was not tested on the DNA. The CDR3 has 8 residues if both end residues are counted. CDR3 in amino acids: CASSFRRD.